Listed below are T cell receptor beta chains from one sample, sequenced in a study of T cells after yellow fever vaccination. One entry per CDR3 protein, called by TCRdb with MiXCR from the 5' RACE reads. The sample yields 500,000 to 650,000 distinct CDR3 sequences, 17% seen once. Sequencing was performed on PBMCs, taken 5 days after the first yellow fever vaccination. The receptor set was obtained from a man between 18 and 29 years old who received the YFV17D yellow fever vaccine. Both conserved end residues are part of each CDR3. The D gene is left open where the match is weak. Rows may omit the clone size; those that give it use once, few, many or a size class.

D | J | size | V | CDR3 | DNA
- | TRBJ2-7 | - | TRBV10-3 | CAISELGFDYEQYF | TGTGCCATCAGTGAGCTGGGATTCGACTACGAGCAGTACTTC
- | TRBJ2-1 | few | TRBV7-9 | CASSAVLGENNEQFF | TGTGCCAGCAGCGCCGTTTTGGGGGAGAACAATGAGCAGTTCTTC
- | TRBJ2-1 | few | TRBV19 | CASGQRPHHEQFF | TGTGCCAGTGGTCAGCGGCCCCACCATGAGCAGTTCTTC
- | TRBJ2-3 | - | TRBV9 | CASSVGRTQYF | TGTGCCAGCAGCGTTGGCAGGACGCAGTATTTT
TRBD2 | TRBJ2-1 | few | TRBV5-1 | CASSLSAGGRYEQFF | TGCGCCAGCAGCTTGTCGGCGGGGGGGCGCTATGAGCAGTTCTTC
- | TRBJ1-2 | once | TRBV29-1 | CSVDRGSYGYTF | TGCAGCGTTGACAGGGGAAGCTATGGCTACACCTTC
- | TRBJ2-4 | - | TRBV4-2 | CASSQNPGISKNIQYF | TGTGCCAGCAGCCAAAACCCAGGGATCTCCAAAAACATTCAGTACTTC
TRBD1 | TRBJ2-5 | - | TRBV5-1 | CASSSQGGKETQYF | TGCGCCAGCAGCTCACAGGGGGGAAAAGAGACCCAGTACTTC
- | TRBJ1-2 | - | TRBV12-3/TRBV12-4 | CASSLTGTTFWEF | TGTGCCAGCAGTTTAACCGGGACAACTTTTTGGGAATTC
- | TRBJ2-4 | - | TRBV6-2/TRBV6-3 | CASRPVPQGIQYF | TGTGCCAGCAGACCGGTCCCGCAGGGCATTCAGTACTTC
- | TRBJ2-2 | - | TRBV7-3 | CASRTGTGDTGELFF | TGTGCCAGCAGAACCGGGACTGGAGACACCGGGGAGCTGTTTTTT
- | TRBJ2-5 | - | TRBV9 | CASSVGELAQETQYF | TGTGCCAGCAGCGTAGGGGAACTCGCCCAAGAGACCCAGTACTTC
- | TRBJ2-3 | few | TRBV11-2 | CASSTLRGRSTDTQYF | TGTGCCAGCAGCACACTTCGGGGGCGCAGCACAGATACGCAGTATTTT
- | TRBJ2-1 | - | TRBV7-8 | CASSLRSLTNEQFF | TGTGCCAGCAGCTTACGGTCACTCACAAATGAGCAGTTCTTC
TRBD2 | TRBJ2-2 | many | TRBV4-2 | CASSQYIHSGGANTGELFF | TGTGCCAGCAGCCAGTACATACATAGCGGGGGGGCCAACACCGGGGAGCTGTTTTTT
- | TRBJ2-1 | few | TRBV6-2/TRBV6-3 | CASSSRGRPWEQFF | TGTGCCAGCAGTTCCCGTGGACGCCCCTGGGAGCAGTTCTTC
- | TRBJ1-4 | - | TRBV4-3 | CASSQDYEGIDEKLFF | TGCGCCAGCAGCCAAGACTACGAGGGGATCGATGAAAAACTGTTTTTT
- | TRBJ2-1 | few | TRBV25-1 | CASRRGFEQFF | TGTGCCAGCAGAAGGGGGTTTGAGCAGTTCTTC
TRBD1 | TRBJ1-1 | - | TRBV5-1 | CASYRDRAKEAFF | TGCGCCAGCTACCGGGACAGGGCCAAGGAAGCTTTCTTT
- | TRBJ1-5 | - | TRBV12-5 | CASGREANQPQHF | TGTGCTAGTGGTCGGGAGGCCAATCAGCCCCAGCATTTT
- | TRBJ1-6 | few | TRBV6-5 | CASSYSGALLSPLHF | TGTGCCAGCAGTTACTCGGGGGCACTCCTTTCACCCCTCCACTTT
- | TRBJ2-2 | - | TRBV19 | CASSIPTLGHTGELFF | TGTGCCAGTAGTATCCCAACCCTCGGCCATACCGGGGAGCTGTTTTTT
- | TRBJ1-5 | - | TRBV27 | CASSFWGQPQHF | TGTGCCAGCAGTTTTTGGGGTCAGCCCCAGCATTTT
TRBD2 | TRBJ2-7 | - | TRBV20-1 | CSAIETSFSYEQYF | TGCAGTGCTATCGAGACTAGCTTCTCCTACGAGCAGTACTTC
- | TRBJ2-2 | - | TRBV28 | CAVGGPNTGELFF | TGTGCCGTCGGGGGGCCGAACACCGGGGAGCTGTTTTTT
TRBD1 | TRBJ1-2 | - | TRBV6-5 | CASSSSGTGYGGYTF | TGTGCCAGCAGCTCCTCCGGGACAGGGTATGGAGGCTACACCTTC
- | TRBJ1-2 | - | TRBV24-1 | CATSDLPGGGYTF | TGTGCCACCAGTGATTTGCCGGGTGGCGGCTACACCTTC
- | TRBJ1-2 | few | TRBV16 | CASSQLDRADTNYGYTF | TGTGCCAGCAGCCAATTGGATAGAGCGGATACTAACTATGGCTACACCTTC
- | TRBJ1-2 | few | TRBV29-1 | CSVMGVYGYTF | TGCAGCGTTATGGGAGTCTATGGCTACACCTTC
- | TRBJ1-2 | - | TRBV20-1 | CSAHLRIWYGYTF | TGCAGTGCTCATCTCAGGATCTGGTATGGCTACACCTTC
- | TRBJ2-1 | few | TRBV6-2/TRBV6-3 | CASQQGFNEQFF | TGTGCCAGCCAGCAGGGTTTCAATGAGCAGTTCTTC
- | TRBJ2-1 | few | TRBV4-3 | CASSQVRDSESSYNEQFF | TGCGCCAGCAGCCAAGTAAGGGACTCCGAGAGCTCCTACAATGAGCAGTTCTTC
- | TRBJ2-2 | - | TRBV7-2 | CASSWDPNTGELFF | TGTGCCAGCAGCTGGGACCCCAACACCGGGGAGCTGTTTTTT
- | TRBJ2-5 | - | TRBV7-8 | CASSPGGEWETQYF | TGTGCCAGCAGCCCAGGTGGAGAATGGGAGACCCAGTACTTC
TRBD1 | TRBJ1-3 | - | TRBV19 | CATGDRSSGNTIYF | TGTGCCACCGGGGACAGGAGCTCTGGAAACACCATATATTTT
TRBD1 | TRBJ2-7 | - | TRBV6-2/TRBV6-3 | CASGQGSYEQYF | TGTGCCAGCGGACAGGGGTCCTACGAGCAGTACTTC
- | TRBJ2-1 | few | TRBV5-1 | CASTPGEYNEQFF | TGCGCCAGCACACCCGGGGAGTACAATGAGCAGTTCTTC
- | TRBJ2-2 | once | TRBV7-3 | CASRLGPGELFF | TGTGCCAGCAGGTTAGGCCCCGGGGAGCTGTTTTTT
- | TRBJ2-7 | - | TRBV7-8 | CASSSQTASSYEQYF | TGTGCCAGCAGCTCCCAGACAGCGAGCTCCTACGAGCAGTACTTC
- | TRBJ2-7 | few | TRBV3-1 | CAAGPAAYEQYF | TGTGCCGCGGGACCAGCAGCCTACGAGCAGTACTTC
- | TRBJ2-3 | - | TRBV19 | CASSILGSNTDTQYF | TGTGCCAGTAGTATATTGGGCAGCAACACAGATACGCAGTATTTT
TRBD2 | TRBJ2-3 | - | TRBV6-4 | CASSVSRGGTDTQYF | TGTGCCAGCAGTGTCTCTCGGGGGGGCACAGATACGCAGTATTTT
TRBD1 | TRBJ1-1 | few | TRBV5-1 | CASSYGGDRGPLRYTEAFF | TGCGCCAGCAGTTATGGAGGGGACAGGGGGCCCTTGAGGTACACTGAAGCTTTCTTT
- | TRBJ2-1 | - | TRBV12-3/TRBV12-4 | CASSLGSLQFF | TGTGCCAGCAGTTTAGGGTCCCTGCAGTTCTTC
- | TRBJ1-1 | - | TRBV7-9 | CASSHGTLEAFF | TGTGCCAGCAGCCACGGGACCCTTGAAGCTTTCTTT
- | TRBJ2-1 | - | TRBV5-4 | CASSLPGGQSYNEQFF | TGTGCCAGCAGCCTCCCCGGGGGCCAGTCCTACAATGAGCAGTTCTTC
- | TRBJ2-2 | - | TRBV7-3 | CASSAIPGELFF | TGTGCCAGCAGCGCCATCCCCGGGGAGCTGTTTTTT
- | TRBJ1-4 | - | TRBV20-1 | CSATSSREGEKLFF | TGCAGTGCTACTTCCTCCAGGGAGGGTGAAAAACTGTTTTTT
- | TRBJ2-1 | - | TRBV5-6 | CASSSSGGRNEQFF | TGTGCCAGCAGCTCCTCCGGGGGTCGGAATGAGCAGTTCTTC
- | TRBJ2-2 | - | TRBV24-1 | CATAGNPNTGELFF | TGTGCAACCGCGGGGAATCCGAACACCGGGGAGCTGTTTTTT
- | TRBJ2-5 | many | TRBV15 | CATSRDIGETQYF | TGTGCCACCAGCAGAGATATAGGAGAGACCCAGTACTTC